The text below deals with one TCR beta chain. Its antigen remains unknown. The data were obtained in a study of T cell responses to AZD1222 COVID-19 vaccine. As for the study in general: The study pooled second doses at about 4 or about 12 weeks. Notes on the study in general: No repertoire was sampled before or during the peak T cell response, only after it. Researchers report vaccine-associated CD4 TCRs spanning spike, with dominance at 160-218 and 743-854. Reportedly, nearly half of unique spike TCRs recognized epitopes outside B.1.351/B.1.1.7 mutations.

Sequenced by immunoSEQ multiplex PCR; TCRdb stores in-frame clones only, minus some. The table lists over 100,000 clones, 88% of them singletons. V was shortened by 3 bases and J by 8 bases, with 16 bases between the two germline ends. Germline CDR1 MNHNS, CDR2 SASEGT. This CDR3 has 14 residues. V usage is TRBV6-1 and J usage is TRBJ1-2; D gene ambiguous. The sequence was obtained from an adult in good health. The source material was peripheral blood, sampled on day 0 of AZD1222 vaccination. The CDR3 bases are TGTGCCAGCAGTGAGCCAGGAAGGAGTGGAGGCTACACCTTC. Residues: CASSEPGRSGGYTF.